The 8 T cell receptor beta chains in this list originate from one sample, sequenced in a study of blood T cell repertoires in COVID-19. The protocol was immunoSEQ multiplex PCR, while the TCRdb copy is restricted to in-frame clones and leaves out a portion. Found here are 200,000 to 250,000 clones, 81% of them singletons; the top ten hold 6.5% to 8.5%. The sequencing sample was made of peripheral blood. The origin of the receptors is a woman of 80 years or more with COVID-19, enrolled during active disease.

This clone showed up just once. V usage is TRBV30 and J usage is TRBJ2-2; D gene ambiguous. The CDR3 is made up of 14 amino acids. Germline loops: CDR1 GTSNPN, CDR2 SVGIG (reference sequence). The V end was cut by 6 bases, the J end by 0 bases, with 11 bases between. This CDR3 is CACPPLTNTGELFF. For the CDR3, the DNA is TGTGCCTGCCCCCCGCTAACGAACACCGGGGAGCTGTTTTTT.

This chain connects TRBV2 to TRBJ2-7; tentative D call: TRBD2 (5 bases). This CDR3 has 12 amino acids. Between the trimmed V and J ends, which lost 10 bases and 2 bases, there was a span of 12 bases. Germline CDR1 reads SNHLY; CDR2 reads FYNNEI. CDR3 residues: CATSLTTYEQYF. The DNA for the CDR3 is TGTGCCACCTCACTGACTACCTACGAGCAGTACTTC.

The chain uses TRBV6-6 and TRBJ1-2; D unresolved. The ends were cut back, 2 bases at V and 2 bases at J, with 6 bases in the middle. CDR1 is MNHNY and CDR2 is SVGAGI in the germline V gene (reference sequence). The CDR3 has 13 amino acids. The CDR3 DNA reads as TGTGCCAGCAGTTACGCCCTAAACTATGGCTACACCTTC. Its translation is CASSYALNYGYTF.

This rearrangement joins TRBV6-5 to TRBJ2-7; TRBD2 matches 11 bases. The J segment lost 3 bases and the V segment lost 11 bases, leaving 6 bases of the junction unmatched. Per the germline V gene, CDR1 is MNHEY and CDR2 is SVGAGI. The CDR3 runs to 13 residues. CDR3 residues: CAAGTSGFYEQYF. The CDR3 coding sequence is TGTGCCGCTGGGACTAGCGGATTCTACGAGCAGTACTTC.

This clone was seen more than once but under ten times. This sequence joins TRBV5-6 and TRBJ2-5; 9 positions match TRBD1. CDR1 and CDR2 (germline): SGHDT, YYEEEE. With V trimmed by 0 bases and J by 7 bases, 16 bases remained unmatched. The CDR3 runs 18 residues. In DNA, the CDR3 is TGTGCCAGCAGCTTGGCGGGGGTGGGACAGGGTAGACACGGGACCCAGTACTTC. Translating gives CASSLAGVGQGRHGTQYF.

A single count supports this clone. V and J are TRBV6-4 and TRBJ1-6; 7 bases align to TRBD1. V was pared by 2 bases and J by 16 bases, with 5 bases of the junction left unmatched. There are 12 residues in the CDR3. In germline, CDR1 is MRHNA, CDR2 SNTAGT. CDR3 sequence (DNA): TGTGCCAGCAGTGACACAGGGGAGACTCTCCACTTT. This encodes CASSDTGETLHF.

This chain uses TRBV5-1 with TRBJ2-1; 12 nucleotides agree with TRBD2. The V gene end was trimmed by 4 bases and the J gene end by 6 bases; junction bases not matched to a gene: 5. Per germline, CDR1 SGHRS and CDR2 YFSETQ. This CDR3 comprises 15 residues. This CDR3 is CASSGVTSGSNEQFF. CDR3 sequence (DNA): TGCGCCAGCAGCGGGGTGACTAGCGGGAGCAATGAGCAGTTCTTC.

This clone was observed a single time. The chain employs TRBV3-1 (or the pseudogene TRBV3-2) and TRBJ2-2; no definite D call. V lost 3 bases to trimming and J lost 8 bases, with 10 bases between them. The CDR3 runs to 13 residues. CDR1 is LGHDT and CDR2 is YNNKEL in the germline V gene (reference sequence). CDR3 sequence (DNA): TGTGCCAGCAGCCAGTCTCCCTCGGGGGAGCTGTTTTTT. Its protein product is CASSQSPSGELFF.